This T cell receptor (beta chain) was sequenced during a study of blood T cell repertoires in COVID-19. On the study more broadly: Samples of COVID-19 (acute and convalescent) were obtained from the United States, Italy and Spain. In each case, the material was cDNA or gDNA derived from T cells, B-cell-depleted T cells, or PBMCs.

Sequenced by immunoSEQ multiplex PCR; TCRdb stores in-frame clones only, minus some. The sample has hundreds of thousands of clones; about 82% are singletons. This clone has a single count. Patients at the Seattle site were enrolled during active infection and followed longitudinally. This receptor was identified in a woman older than 75 with COVID-19, enrolled during active disease. Sequencing was carried out using peripheral blood.

CDR3 protein: CASSLNYQGASDEKLFF. The DNA of the CDR3 is TGTGCCAGCAGCTTAAATTATCAGGGGGCGAGTGATGAAAAACTGTTTTTT. The rearrangement joins TRBV11-2 to TRBJ1-4, with 8 bases identical to TRBD1. The V gene end was trimmed by 2 bases and the J gene end by 6 bases; junction bases not matched to a gene: 11. The germline gives CDR1 SGHAT, CDR2 FQNNGV. The CDR3 is 17 residues long.